Listed here are 17 T cell receptor beta chains from one sample, sequenced in a study of T cell responses to AZD1222 COVID-19 vaccine. Here immunoSEQ multiplex PCR was the method, and the copy in TCRdb shows in-frame clones only, minus some. The sample consists of more than 80,000 clones, 80% to 90% of them appearing once. This material consisted of peripheral blood, taken 28 days after the second AZD1222 dose. These receptors were taken from an adult who received the AZD1222 COVID-19 vaccine.

This sequence joins TRBV3-1 (or the pseudogene TRBV3-2) and TRBJ1-2, with 7 bases identical to TRBD1. J was trimmed by 8 bases and V by 5 bases; bases with no gene match: 20. The germline V gene has CDR1 LGHDT and CDR2 YNNKEL (reference sequence). The CDR3 length is 17 residues. The CDR3 coding sequence is TGTGCCAGCAGCGGGGAATCTAGGACAGGCGGTGCTTCGGGCTACACCTTC. This gives the protein CASSGESRTGGASGYTF.

CDR3 DNA sequence: TGTGCCATAGGGGGAGGGAACACTGAAGCTTTCTTT. This encodes CAIGGGNTEAFF. The chain employs TRBV5-5 and TRBJ1-1, with D perhaps TRBD1 (6 bases). Germline values: CDR1 SGHKS, CDR2 YYEKEE (reference sequence). Trimming cost V 9 bases and J 1 base, with 10 bases left between them. The CDR3 has 12 residues.

The CDR3 nucleotides are TGTGCCAGCAGTGAAGCAGGGGCAGGAAACACCATATATTTT. Residues: CASSEAGAGNTIYF. The chain couples TRBV6-1 to TRBJ1-3; a weak D match, TRBD1 (5 bases). The CDR3 runs to 14 residues. Germline lookup yields CDR1 MNHNS and CDR2 SASEGT. Trimming stripped 0 bases from V and 4 bases from J, with 7 bases between.

The V gene is TRBV28, the J gene TRBJ2-5; 8 nucleotides line up with TRBD1. Germline V gene lookup returns CDR1 MDHEN and CDR2 SYDVKM. Trimming at V came to 5 bases and at J to 5 bases, leaving 10 bases not matched to a gene. CDR3 length: 15 amino acids. CDR3 in DNA: TGTGCCAGCAGTACCCGGACAGGGAGTTTGGAGACCCAGTACTTC. Residues: CASSTRTGSLETQYF.

J is TRBJ1-1 and V is TRBV29-1, with D perhaps TRBD1 (5 bases). From germline, CDR1 is SQVTM and CDR2 ANQGSEA. Trimming left V 3 bases short and J 0 bases short, with 11 bases between. The CDR3 length is 14 residues. CDR3 sequence: CSVEPPGMNTEAFF. In DNA, the CDR3 is TGCAGCGTTGAGCCCCCAGGGATGAACACTGAAGCTTTCTTT.

This clone was seen just once. The chain joins TRBV19 to TRBJ2-1; 7 bases are shared with TRBD2. Germline V gene data show CDR1 as LNHDA and CDR2 as SQIVND (reference sequence). The CDR3 is made up of 16 amino acids. V shed 7 bases, J shed 5 bases, and the junction held 14 bases outside the gene matches. The CDR3 DNA reads TGTGCCAGTAAGCCCGGGAGGACTTTAGTCGACAATGAGCAGTTCTTC. Translation: CASKPGRTLVDNEQFF.

This chain connects TRBV19 to TRBJ2-1; D not resolved. CDR1 LNHDA and CDR2 SQIVND come from the germline V gene (reference sequence). The CDR3 extends over 12 amino acids. Trimming took off 5 bases at V and 7 bases at J, with 9 bases between the two ends. The CDR3 region is CASSFLGNEQFF. The CDR3 nucleotides are TGTGCCAGTAGTTTCTTGGGGAATGAGCAGTTCTTC. The full variable domain, in which reference TRBV19 and TRBJ2-1 provide the parts outside the CDR3, is DGGITQSPKYLFRKEGQNVTLSCEQNLNHDAMYWYRQDPGQGLRLIYYSQIVNDFQKGDIAEGYSVSREKKESFPLTVTSAQKNPTAFYLCASSFLGNEQFFGPGTRLTVL.

This clone was recorded once. The chain links TRBV7-9 to TRBJ2-1; TRBD2 might be the D (6 bases). This CDR3 is built from 14 residues. Germline assignment: CDR1 SEHNR and CDR2 FQNEAQ (reference sequence). Trimming removed 5 bases from V and 3 bases from J, with 11 bases in between. CDR3 in DNA: TGTGCCAGCAGCGGGGTAGCGGTCTACAATGAGCAGTTCTTC. It translates to CASSGVAVYNEQFF.

This clone was counted a single time. The V call is TRBV2, the J call TRBJ1-2; D unresolved. V lost 3 bases and J lost 0, with 17 bases in between. In germline, CDR1 is SNHLY, CDR2 FYNNEI. The CDR3 is 17 amino acids. The CDR3 nucleotides read TGTGCCAGCAGTGACCCCAGTTCCACGCTGGCTAACTATGGCTACACCTTC. Amino acid sequence: CASSDPSSTLANYGYTF.

The chain couples TRBV7-6 to TRBJ1-5; D perhaps matches TRBD1 (5 bases). Germline-derived CDR1 and CDR2 are SGHVS and FNYEAQ. The CDR3 sequence is 15 residues long. V lost 5 bases and J lost 1, with 12 bases in between. CDR3 DNA sequence: TGTGCCAGCAGCCCGGGGGGTATGAGCAATCAGCCCCAGCATTTT. Its translation: CASSPGGMSNQPQHF.

This clone showed up just a few times. The V call is TRBV7-3, the J call TRBJ2-1; D not certain. The CDR3 spans 10 residues. Germline assignment: CDR1 SGHTA and CDR2 FQGTGA. The V end lost 4 bases, the J end lost 6 bases, and 1 base lay between the germline ends. CDR3 sequence (DNA): TGTGCCAGCAGCTGCAATGAGCAGTTCTTC. Residues: CASSCNEQFF.

This clone came up a few times. The same CDR3 can be traced to other DNA sequences in this sample. This chain uses TRBV27 with TRBJ2-5; D is perhaps TRBD2 (6 bases). Trimming left V 6 bases short and J 5 bases short, with 10 bases between. Germline CDR1 MNHEY, CDR2 SMNVEV (reference sequence). There are 12 residues in the CDR3. The CDR3 DNA reads TGTGCCAGCAGGCAGGGACTCGAGACCCAGTACTTC. Its translation: CASRQGLETQYF.

The chain couples TRBV4-2 to TRBJ2-7; 9 bases are a match to TRBD1. The CDR3 consists of 14 residues. Unmatched junction bases numbered 5, after V lost 4 bases and J lost 4 bases. The germline V gene encodes CDR1 LGHNA and CDR2 YNFKEQ. CDR3 protein: CASSPGQGAYEQYF. As DNA, the CDR3 is TGTGCCAGCAGCCCGGGACAGGGAGCATACGAGCAGTACTTC.

The chain combines TRBV6-5 with TRBJ2-3; D may correspond to TRBD1 or TRBD2 (5 bases each). Trimming left V 7 bases short and J 0 bases short, with 14 bases between. The CDR3 is 15 residues long. From germline, CDR1 is MNHEY and CDR2 SVGAGI. CDR3 nucleotide sequence: TGTGCCAGCAAGAAGGGGACGGCAAGCACAGATACGCAGTATTTT. Translating it yields CASKKGTASTDTQYF.

This chain links TRBV9 with TRBJ2-3; D is uncertain. Trimming removed 1 base from V and 1 base from J, with 4 bases in between. Germline V lookup: CDR1 SGDLS, CDR2 YYNGEE. CDR3 size: 13 residues. In DNA, the CDR3 is TGTGCCAGCAGCGTACAGGGCACAGATACGCAGTATTTT. This encodes CASSVQGTDTQYF.

The chain has TRBV6-5 and TRBJ1-5; D call uncertain. The germline gives CDR1 MNHEY, CDR2 SVGAGI. This CDR3 is 13 amino acids long. The V end lost 2 bases, the J end lost 6 bases, and 8 bases lay between the germline ends. The CDR3 region is CASSYGVSQPQHF. Written as DNA, the CDR3 is TGTGCCAGCAGTTACGGGGTCAGTCAGCCCCAGCATTTT.

The chain couples TRBV4-1 to TRBJ2-7, with a tentative D call TRBD2 (5 bases). This CDR3 has 16 amino acids. The germline gives CDR1 MGHRA, CDR2 YSYEKL. Between the trimmed V and J ends, which lost 1 base and 7 bases, there was a span of 20 bases. CDR3 amino acids: CASSQVFGMSPGEQYF. CDR3 nucleotides: TGCGCCAGCAGCCAAGTATTCGGGATGTCACCGGGGGAGCAGTACTTC.